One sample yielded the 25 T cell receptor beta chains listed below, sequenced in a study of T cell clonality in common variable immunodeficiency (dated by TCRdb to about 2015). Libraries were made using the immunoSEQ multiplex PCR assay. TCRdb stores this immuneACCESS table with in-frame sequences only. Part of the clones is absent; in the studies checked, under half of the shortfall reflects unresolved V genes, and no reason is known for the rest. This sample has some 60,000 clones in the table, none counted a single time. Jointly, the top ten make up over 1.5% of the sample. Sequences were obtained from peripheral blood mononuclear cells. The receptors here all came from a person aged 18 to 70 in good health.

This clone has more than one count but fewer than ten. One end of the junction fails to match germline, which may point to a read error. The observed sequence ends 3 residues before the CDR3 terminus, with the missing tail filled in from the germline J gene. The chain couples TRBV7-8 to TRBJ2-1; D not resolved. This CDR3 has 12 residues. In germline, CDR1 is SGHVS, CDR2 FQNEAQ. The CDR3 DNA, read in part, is TGTGCCGGCAGCTTAAGGGACAATGAG. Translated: CAGSLRDNE. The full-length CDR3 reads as CAGSLRDNEQFF.

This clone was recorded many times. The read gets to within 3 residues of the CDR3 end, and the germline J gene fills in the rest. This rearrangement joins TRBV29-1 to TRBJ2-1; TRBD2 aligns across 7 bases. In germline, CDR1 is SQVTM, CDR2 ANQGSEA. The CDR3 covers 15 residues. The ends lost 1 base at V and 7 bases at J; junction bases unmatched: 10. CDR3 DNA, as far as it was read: TGCAGCGTTGAAGTACCACTAGCGTCAACAAATGAG. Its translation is CSVEVPLASTNE. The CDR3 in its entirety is CSVEVPLASTNEQFF.

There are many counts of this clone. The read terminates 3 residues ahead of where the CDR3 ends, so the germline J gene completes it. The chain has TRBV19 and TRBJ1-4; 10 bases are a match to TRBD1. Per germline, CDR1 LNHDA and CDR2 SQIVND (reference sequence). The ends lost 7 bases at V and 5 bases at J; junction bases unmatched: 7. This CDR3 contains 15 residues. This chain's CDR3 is CASTSRTGGNEKLFF. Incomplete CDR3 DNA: TGTGCCAGTACCTCTAGGACAGGGGGAAATGAAAAA. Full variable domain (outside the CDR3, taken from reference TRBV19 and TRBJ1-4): DGGITQSPKYLFRKEGQNVTLSCEQNLNHDAMYWYRQDPGQGLRLIYYSQIVNDFQKGDIAEGYSVSREKKESFPLTVTSAQKNPTAFYLCASTSRTGGNEKLFFGSGTQLSVL.

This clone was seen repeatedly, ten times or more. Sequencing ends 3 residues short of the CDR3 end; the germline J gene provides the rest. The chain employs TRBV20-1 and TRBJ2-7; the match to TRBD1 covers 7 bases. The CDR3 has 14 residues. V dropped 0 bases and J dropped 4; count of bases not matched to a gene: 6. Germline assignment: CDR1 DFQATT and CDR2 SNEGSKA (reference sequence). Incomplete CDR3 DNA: TGCAGTGCTAGAGATGACAGGGAGAGGTACGAG. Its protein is CSARDDRERYE. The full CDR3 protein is CSARDDRERYEQYF.

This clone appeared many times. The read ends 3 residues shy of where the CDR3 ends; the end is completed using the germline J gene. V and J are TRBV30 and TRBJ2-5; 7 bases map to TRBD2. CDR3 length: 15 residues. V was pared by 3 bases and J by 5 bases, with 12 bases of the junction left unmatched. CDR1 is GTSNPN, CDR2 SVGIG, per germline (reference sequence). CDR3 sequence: CAWSAPGGRSETQYF. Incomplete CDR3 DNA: TGTGCCTGGAGCGCCCCCGGCGGGAGATCTGAGACC. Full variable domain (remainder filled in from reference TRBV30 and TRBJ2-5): SQTIHQWPATLVQPVGSPLSLECTVEGTSNPNLYWYRQAAGRGLQLLFYSVGIGQISSEVPQNLSASRPQDRQFILSSKKLLLSDSGFYLCAWSAPGGRSETQYFGPGTRLLVL.

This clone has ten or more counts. CDR3 residues: CSARISGGYNEQFF. The covered CDR3 bases are TGCAGTGCTAGGATCAGCGGGGGATACAATGAG. The J gene is TRBJ2-1, the V gene TRBV20-1; TRBD2 agrees at 8 bases. Read sequence stops 3 residues before the CDR3 end, and the germline J gene provides the missing end. The CDR3 spans 14 residues. From germline, CDR1 is DFQATT and CDR2 SNEGSKA (reference sequence). Germline trimming cut 3 bases from V and 4 bases from J; bases unmatched to any gene: 5.

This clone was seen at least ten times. CDR3 loop: CASSPKGFSGRYYEQYF. The CDR3 DNA, read in part, is TGTGCCAGCAGCCCCAAGGGGTTTAGCGGGAGGTACTACGAG. The rearrangement links TRBV7-8 to TRBJ2-7, with 10 bases identical to TRBD2. The read finishes 3 residues shy of the CDR3 end, and the germline J gene is used to complete it. Per the germline V gene, CDR1 is SGHVS and CDR2 is FQNEAQ. Trimming at V came to 5 bases and at J to 3 bases, leaving 13 bases not matched to a gene. The CDR3 extends over 17 amino acids.

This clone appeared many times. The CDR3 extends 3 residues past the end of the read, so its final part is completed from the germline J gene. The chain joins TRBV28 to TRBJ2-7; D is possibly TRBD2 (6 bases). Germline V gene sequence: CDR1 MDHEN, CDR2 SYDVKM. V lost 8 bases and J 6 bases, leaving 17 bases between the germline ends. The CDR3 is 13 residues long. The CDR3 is CASSSGGRGEQYF. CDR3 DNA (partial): TGTGCCAGCTCCTCCGGGGGAAGGGGCGAG.

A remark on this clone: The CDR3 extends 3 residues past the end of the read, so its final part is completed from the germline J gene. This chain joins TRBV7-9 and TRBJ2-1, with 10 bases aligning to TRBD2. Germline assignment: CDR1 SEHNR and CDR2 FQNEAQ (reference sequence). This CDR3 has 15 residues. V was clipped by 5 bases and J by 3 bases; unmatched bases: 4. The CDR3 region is CASSPGLAVYNEQFF. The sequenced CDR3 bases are TGTGCCAGCAGCCCAGGACTAGCGGTCTACAATGAG.

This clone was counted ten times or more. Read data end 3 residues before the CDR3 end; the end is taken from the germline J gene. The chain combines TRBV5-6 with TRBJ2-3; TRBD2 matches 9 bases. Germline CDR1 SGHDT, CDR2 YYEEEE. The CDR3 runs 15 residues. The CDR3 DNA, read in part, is TGTGCCAGCAGCTTGGTGCTAGCGGGGCTGGGCACG. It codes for CASSLVLAGLGT. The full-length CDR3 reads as CASSLVLAGLGTQYF. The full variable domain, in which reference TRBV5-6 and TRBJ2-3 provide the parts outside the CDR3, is DAGVTQSPTHLIKTRGQQVTLRCSPKSGHDTVSWYQQALGQGPQFIFQYYEEEERQRGNFPDRFSGHQFPNYSSELNVNALLLGDSALYLCASSLVLAGLGTQYFGPGTRLTVL.

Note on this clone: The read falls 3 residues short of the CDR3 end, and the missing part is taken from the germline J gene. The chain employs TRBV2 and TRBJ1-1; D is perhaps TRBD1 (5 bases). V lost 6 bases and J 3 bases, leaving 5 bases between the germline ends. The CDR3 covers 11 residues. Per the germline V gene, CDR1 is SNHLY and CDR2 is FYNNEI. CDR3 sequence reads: CASRQDTEAFF. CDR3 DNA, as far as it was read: TGTGCCAGCAGACAGGACACTGAA.

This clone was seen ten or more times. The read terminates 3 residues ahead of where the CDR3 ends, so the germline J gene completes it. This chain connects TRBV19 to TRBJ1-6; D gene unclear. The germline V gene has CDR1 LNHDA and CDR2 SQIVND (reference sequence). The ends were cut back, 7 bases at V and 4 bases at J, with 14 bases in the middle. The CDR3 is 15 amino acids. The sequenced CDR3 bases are TGTGCCAGTAACCCTCGGGGATCGTATAATTCACCC. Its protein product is CASNPRGSYNSP. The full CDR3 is CASNPRGSYNSPLHF.

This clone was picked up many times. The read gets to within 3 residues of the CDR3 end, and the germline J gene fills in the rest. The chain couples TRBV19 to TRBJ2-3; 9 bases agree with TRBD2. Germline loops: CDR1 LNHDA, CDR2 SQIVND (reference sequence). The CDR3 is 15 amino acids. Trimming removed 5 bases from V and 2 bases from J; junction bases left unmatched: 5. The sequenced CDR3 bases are TGTGCCAGTAGTCGGGCTAGCGGGAACACAGATACG. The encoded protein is CASSRASGNTDT. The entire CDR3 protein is CASSRASGNTDTQYF.

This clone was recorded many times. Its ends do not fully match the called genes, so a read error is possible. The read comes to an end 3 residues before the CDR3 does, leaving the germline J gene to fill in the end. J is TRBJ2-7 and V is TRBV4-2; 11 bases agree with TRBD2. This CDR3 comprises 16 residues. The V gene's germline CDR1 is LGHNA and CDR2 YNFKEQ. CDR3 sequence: CASSQVVSGRAYEQYF. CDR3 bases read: TGCGCCAGCAGCCAAGTGGTTAGCGGGAGGGCCTACGAG.

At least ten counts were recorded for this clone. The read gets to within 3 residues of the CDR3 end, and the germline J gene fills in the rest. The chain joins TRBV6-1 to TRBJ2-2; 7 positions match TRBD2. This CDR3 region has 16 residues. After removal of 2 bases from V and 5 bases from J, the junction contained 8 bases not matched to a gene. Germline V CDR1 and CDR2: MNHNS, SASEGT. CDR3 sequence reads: CASSELAGVGTGELFF. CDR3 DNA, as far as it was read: TGTGCCAGCAGTGAATTGGCGGGAGTAGGTACCGGGGAG.

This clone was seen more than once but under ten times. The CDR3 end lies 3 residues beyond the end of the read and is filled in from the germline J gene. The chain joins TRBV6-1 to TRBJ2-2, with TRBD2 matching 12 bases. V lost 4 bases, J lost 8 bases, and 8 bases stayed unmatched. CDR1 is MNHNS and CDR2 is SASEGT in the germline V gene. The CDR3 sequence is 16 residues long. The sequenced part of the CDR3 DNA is TGTGCCAGCAGTGGATGGACTAGCGGGATAGGTGGGGAG. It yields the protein CASSGWTSGIGGE. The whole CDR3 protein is CASSGWTSGIGGELFF.

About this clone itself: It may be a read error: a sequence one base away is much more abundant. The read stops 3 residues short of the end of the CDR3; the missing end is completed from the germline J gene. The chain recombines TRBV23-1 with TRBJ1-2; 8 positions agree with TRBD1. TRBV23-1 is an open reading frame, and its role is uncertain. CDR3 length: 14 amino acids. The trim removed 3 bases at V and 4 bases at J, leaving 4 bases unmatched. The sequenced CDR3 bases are TGCGCCAGCAGTCACAGGGGGCACATCTATGGC. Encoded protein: CASSHRGHIYG. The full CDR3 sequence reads CASSHRGHIYGYTF.

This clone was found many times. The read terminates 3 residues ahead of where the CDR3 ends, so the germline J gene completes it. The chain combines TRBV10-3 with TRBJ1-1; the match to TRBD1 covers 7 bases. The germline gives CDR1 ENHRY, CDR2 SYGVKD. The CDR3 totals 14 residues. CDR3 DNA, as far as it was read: TGTGCCATCAGTGAAGCAGGGGGAGATACGGAA. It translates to CAISEAGGDTE. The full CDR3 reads CAISEAGGDTEAFF.

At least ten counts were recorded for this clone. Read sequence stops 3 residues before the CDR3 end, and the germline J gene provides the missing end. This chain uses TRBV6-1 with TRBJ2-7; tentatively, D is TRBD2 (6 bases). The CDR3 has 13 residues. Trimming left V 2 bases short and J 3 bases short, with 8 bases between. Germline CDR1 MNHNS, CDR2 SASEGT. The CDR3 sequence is CASSERRDYEQYF. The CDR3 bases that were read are TGTGCCAGCAGTGAACGGCGGGACTACGAG.

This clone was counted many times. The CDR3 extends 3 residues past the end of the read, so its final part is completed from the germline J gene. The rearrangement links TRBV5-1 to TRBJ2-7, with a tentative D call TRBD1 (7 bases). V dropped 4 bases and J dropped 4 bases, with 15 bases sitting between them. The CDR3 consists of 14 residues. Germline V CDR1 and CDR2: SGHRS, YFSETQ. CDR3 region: CASSLQGGPYEQYF. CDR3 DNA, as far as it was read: TGCGCCAGCAGCCTCCAGGGGGGTCCTTACGAG.

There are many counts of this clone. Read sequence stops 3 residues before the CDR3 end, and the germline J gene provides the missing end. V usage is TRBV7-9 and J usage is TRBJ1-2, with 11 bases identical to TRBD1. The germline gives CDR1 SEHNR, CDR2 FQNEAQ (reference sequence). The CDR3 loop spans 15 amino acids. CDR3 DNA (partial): TGTGCCAGCAGCGCCCCGGGACAGGGGGTCTGGGGC. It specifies CASSAPGQGVWG. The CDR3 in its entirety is CASSAPGQGVWGYTF.

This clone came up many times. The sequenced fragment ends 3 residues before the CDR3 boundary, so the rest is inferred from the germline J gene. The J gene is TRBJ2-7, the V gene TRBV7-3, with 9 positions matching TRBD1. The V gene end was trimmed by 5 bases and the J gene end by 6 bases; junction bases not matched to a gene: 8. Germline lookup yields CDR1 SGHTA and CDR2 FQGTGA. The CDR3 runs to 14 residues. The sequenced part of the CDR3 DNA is TGTGCCAGCAGCCCCGGGACAGGGAGTCTCGAG. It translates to CASSPGTGSLE. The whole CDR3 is CASSPGTGSLEQYF.

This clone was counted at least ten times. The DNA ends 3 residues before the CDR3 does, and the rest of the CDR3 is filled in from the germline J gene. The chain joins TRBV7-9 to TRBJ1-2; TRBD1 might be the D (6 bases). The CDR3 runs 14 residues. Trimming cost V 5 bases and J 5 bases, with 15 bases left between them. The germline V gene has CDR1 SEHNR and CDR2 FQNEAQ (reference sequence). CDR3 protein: CASSQSQGRYGYTF. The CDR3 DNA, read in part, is TGTGCCAGCAGCCAATCACAGGGAAGGTATGGC. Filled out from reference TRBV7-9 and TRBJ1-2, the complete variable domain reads DTGVSQNPRHKITKRGQNVTFRCDPISEHNRLYWYRQTLGQGPEFLTYFQNEAQLEKSRLLSDRFSAERPKGSFSTLEIQRTEQGDSAMYLCASSQSQGRYGYTFGSGTRLTVV.

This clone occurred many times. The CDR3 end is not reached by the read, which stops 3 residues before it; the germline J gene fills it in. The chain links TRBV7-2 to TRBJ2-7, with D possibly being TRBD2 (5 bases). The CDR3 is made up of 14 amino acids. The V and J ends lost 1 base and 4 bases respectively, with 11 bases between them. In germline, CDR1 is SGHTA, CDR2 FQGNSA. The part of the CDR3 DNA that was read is TGTGCCAGCAGCTTAGTCAGGAGGAGATACGAG. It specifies CASSLVRRRYE. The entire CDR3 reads CASSLVRRRYEQYF.

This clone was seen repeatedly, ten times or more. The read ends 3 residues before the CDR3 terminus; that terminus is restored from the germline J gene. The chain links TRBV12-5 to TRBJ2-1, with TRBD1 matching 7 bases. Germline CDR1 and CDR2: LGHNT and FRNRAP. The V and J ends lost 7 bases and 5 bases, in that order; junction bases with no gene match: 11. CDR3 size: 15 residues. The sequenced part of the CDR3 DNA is TGTGCTAGTGTCAACAGGGGAGAGGGCAACAATGAG. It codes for CASVNRGEGNNE. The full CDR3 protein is CASVNRGEGNNEQFF.